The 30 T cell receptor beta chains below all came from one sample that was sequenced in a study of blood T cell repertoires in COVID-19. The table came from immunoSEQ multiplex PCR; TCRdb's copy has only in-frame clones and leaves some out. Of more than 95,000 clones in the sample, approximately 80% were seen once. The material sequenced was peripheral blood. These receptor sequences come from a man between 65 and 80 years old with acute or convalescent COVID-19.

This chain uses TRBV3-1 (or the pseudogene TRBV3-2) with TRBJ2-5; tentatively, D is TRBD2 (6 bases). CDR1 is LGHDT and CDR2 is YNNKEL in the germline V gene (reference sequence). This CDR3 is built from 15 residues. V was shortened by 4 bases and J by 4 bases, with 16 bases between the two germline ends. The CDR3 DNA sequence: TGTGCCAGCAGCCCCCGGGAGAGGGCCAGAGAGACCCAGTACTTC. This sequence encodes CASSPRERARETQYF.

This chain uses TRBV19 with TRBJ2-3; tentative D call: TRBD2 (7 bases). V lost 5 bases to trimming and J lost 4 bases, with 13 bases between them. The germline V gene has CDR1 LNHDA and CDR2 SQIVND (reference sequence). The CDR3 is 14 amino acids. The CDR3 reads CASSQGTTPDTQYF. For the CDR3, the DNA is TGTGCCAGTAGTCAGGGGACTACCCCAGATACGCAGTATTTT.

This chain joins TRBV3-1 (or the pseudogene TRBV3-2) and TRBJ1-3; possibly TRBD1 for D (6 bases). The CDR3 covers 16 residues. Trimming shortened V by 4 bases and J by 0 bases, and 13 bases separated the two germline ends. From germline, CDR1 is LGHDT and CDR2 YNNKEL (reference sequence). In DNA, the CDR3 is TGTGCCAGCAGCCGCCGATTGGACAGCTCTGGAAACACCATATATTTT. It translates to CASSRRLDSSGNTIYF.

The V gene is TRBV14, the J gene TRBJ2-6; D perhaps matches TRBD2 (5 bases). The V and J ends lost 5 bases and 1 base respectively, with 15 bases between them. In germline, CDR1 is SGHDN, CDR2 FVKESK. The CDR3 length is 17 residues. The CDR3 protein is CASSLIGLHSGANVLTF. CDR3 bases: TGTGCCAGCAGCTTAATTGGACTGCATTCTGGGGCCAACGTCCTGACTTTC.

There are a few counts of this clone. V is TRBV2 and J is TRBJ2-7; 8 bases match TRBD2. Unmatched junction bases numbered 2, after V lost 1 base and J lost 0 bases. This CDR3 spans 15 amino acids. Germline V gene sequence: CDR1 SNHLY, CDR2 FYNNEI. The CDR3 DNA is TGTGCCAGCAGTGAAGGACTAGCGCACTCCTACGAGCAGTACTTC. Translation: CASSEGLAHSYEQYF.

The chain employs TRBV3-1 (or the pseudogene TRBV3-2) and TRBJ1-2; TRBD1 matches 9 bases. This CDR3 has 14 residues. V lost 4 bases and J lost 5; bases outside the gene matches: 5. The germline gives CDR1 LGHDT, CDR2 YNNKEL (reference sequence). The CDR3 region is CASSPPTGGYGYTF. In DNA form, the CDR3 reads TGTGCCAGCAGCCCACCGACAGGGGGTTATGGCTACACCTTC.

Here the CDR3 DNA reads TGTGCCAGCATAGGGGCGACAGGGGGCGCGGTCGGTGATGGCTACACCTTC. Translating it yields CASIGATGGAVGDGYTF. J is TRBJ1-2 and V is TRBV28; TRBD1 agrees at 10 bases. Germline V CDR1 and CDR2: MDHEN, SYDVKM. Losses at the gene ends were 7 bases for V and 6 bases for J; bases not matched to a gene: 17. The CDR3 extends over 17 amino acids.

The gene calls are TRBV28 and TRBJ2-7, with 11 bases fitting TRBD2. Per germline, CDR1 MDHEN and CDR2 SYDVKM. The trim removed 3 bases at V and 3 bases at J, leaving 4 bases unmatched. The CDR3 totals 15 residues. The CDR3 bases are TGTGCCAGCAGTTTGGCTAGCGGGAGGTACTACGAGCAGTACTTC. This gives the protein CASSLASGRYYEQYF.

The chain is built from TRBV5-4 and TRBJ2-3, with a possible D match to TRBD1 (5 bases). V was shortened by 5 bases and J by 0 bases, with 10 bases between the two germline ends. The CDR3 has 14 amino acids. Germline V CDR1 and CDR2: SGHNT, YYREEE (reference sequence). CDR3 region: CASRPDKSTDTQYF. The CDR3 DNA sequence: TGTGCCAGCAGACCGGACAAGAGCACAGATACGCAGTATTTT.

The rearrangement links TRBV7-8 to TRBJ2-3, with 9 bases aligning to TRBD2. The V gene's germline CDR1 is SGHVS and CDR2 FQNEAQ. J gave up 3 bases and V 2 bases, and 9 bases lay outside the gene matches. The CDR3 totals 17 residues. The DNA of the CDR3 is TGTGCCAGCAGCTTACGGCGGGGGGGCTCCCTAACAGATACGCAGTATTTT. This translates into CASSLRRGGSLTDTQYF.

DNA for the CDR3: TGTGCCAGCAGTTTACAGGGGGCCGGGAATCAGCCCCAGCATTTT. This encodes CASSLQGAGNQPQHF. The chain recombines TRBV6-5 with TRBJ1-5; 9 positions agree with TRBD1. This CDR3 region has 15 residues. CDR1 and CDR2 (germline): MNHEY, SVGAGI. V lost 4 bases and J lost 4; bases outside the gene matches: 5.

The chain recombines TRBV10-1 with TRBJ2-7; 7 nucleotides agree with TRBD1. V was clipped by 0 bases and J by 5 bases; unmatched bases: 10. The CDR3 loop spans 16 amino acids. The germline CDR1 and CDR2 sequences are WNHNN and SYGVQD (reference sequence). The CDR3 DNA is TGCGCCAGCAGTGAGTCGCTCCGGGACAGTAAGAACGAGCAGTACTTC. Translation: CASSESLRDSKNEQYF.

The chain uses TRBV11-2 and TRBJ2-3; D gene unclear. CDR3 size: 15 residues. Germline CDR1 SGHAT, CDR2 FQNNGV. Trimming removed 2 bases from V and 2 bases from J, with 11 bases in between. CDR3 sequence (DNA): TGTGCCAGCAGCTTAATCGTCAGATTCACAGATACGCAGTATTTT. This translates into CASSLIVRFTDTQYF.

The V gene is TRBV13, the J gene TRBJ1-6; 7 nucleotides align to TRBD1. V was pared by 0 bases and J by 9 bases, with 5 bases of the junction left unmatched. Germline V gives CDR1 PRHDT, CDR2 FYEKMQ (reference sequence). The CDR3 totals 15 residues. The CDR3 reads CASSLGGDRASPLHF. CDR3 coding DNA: TGTGCCAGCAGCTTAGGTGGAGACAGGGCTTCACCCCTCCACTTT. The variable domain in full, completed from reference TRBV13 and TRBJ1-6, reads AAGVIQSPRHLIKEKRETATLKCYPIPRHDTVYWYQQGPGQDPQFLISFYEKMQSDKGSIPDRFSAQQFSDYHSELNMSSLELGDSALYFCASSLGGDRASPLHFGNGTRLTVT.

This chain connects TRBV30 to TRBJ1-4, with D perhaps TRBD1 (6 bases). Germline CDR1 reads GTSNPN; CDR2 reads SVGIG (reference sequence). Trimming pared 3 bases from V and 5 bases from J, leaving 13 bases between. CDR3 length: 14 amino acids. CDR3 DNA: TGTGCCTGGAGGCCTCCGGACAGAAATGAAAAACTGTTTTTT. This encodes CAWRPPDRNEKLFF. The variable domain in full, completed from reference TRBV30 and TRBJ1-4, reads SQTIHQWPATLVQPVGSPLSLECTVEGTSNPNLYWYRQAAGRGLQLLFYSVGIGQISSEVPQNLSASRPQDRQFILSSKKLLLSDSGFYLCAWRPPDRNEKLFFGSGTQLSVL.

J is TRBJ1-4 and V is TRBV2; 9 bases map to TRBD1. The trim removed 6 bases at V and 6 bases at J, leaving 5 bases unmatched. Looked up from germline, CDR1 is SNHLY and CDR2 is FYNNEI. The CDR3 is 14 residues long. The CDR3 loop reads CASRSGTGHEKLFF. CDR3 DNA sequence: TGTGCCAGCAGATCCGGGACAGGGCATGAAAAACTGTTTTTT.

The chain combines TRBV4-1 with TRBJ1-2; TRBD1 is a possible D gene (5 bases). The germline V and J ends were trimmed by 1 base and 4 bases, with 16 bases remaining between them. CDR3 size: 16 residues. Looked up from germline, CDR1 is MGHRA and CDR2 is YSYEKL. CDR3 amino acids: CASSQGGLTTPYGYTF. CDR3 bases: TGCGCCAGCAGCCAAGGGGGACTTACCACCCCCTATGGCTACACCTTC.

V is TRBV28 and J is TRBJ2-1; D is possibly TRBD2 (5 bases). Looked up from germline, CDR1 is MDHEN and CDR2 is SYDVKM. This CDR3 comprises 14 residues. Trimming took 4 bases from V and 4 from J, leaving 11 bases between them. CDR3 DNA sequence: TGTGCCAGCAGTTCCCCGGGGAGTTACAATGAGCAGTTCTTC. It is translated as CASSSPGSYNEQFF.

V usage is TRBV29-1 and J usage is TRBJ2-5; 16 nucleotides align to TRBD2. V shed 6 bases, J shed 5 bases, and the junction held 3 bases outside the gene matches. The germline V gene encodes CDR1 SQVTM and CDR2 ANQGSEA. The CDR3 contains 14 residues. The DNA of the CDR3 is TGCAGCGTGGGACTAGCGGGGGGGCTTGAGACCCAGTACTTC. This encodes CSVGLAGGLETQYF. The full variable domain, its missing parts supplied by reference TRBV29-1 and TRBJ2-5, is SAVISQKPSRDICQRGTSLTIQCQVDSQVTMMFWYRQQPGQSLTLIATANQGSEATYESGFVIDKFPISRPNLTFSTLTVSNMSPEDSSIYLCSVGLAGGLETQYFGPGTRLLVL.

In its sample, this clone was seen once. CDR3 in amino acids: CASSGWTAATDTQYF. The CDR3 DNA is TGTGCCAGCAGCGGATGGACAGCAGCGACAGATACGCAGTATTTT. This rearrangement joins TRBV5-5 to TRBJ2-3; weak D call: TRBD1 (6 bases). V was pared by 4 bases and J by 3 bases, with 15 bases between. Germline V gene sequence: CDR1 SGHKS, CDR2 YYEKEE (reference sequence). CDR3 length: 15 residues.

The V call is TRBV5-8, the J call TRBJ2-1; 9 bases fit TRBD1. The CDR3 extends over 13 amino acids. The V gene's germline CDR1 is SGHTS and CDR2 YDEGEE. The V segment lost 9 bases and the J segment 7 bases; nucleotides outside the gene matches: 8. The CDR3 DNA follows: TGTGCCATCGACAGGGGGGGACGGAATGAGCAGTTCTTC. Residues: CAIDRGGRNEQFF.

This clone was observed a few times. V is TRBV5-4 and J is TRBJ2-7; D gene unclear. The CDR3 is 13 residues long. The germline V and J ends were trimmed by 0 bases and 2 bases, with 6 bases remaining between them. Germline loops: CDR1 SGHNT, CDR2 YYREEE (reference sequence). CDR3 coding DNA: TGTGCCAGCAGCTTGGGACTTACCTACGAGCAGTACTTC. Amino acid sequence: CASSLGLTYEQYF.

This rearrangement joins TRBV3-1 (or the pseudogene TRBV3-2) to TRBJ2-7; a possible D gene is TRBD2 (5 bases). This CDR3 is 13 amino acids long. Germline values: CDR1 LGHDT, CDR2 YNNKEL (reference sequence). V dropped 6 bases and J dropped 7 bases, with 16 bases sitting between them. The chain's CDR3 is CASSRGYEGEQYF. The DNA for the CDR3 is TGTGCCAGCAGTCGCGGGTACGAAGGAGAGCAGTACTTC.

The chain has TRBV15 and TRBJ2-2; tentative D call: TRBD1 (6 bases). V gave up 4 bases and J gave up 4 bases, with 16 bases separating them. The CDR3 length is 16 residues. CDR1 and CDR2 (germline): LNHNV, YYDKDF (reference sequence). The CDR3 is CATSKRTVLATGELFF. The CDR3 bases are TGTGCCACCAGCAAACGGACAGTCCTAGCCACCGGGGAGCTGTTTTTT. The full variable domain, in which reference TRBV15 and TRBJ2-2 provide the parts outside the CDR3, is DAMVIQNPRYQVTQFGKPVTLSCSQTLNHNVMYWYQQKSSQAPKLLFHYYDKDFNNEADTPDNFQSRRPNTSFCFLDIRSPGLGDTAMYLCATSKRTVLATGELFFGEGSRLTVL.

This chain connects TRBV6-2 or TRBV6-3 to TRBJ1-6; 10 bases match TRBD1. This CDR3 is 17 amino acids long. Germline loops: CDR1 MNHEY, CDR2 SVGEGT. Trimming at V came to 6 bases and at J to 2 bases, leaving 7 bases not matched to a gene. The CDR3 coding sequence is TGTGCCAGCAGCCCAGACAGGGGGCGCACCTATAATTCACCCCTCCACTTT. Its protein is CASSPDRGRTYNSPLHF.

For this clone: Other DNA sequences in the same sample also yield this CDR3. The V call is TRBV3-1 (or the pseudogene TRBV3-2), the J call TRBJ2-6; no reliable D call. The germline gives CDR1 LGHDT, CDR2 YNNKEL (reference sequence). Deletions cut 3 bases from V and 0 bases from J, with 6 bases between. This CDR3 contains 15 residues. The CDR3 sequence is CASSQAVSGANVLTF. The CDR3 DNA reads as TGTGCCAGCAGCCAGGCCGTCTCTGGGGCCAACGTCCTGACTTTC.

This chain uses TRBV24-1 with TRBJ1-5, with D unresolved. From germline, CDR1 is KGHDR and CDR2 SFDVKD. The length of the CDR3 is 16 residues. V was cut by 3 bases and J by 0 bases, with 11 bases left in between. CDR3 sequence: CATSDHRRGSNQPQHF. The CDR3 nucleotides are TGTGCCACCAGTGATCATCGCCGGGGTAGCAATCAGCCCCAGCATTTT.

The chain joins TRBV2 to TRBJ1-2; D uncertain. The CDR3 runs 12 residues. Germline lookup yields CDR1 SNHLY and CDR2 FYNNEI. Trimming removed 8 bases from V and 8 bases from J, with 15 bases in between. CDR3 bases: TGTGCCAGCTCCGTTGGAAGCGGGGGCTACACCTTC. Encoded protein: CASSVGSGGYTF.

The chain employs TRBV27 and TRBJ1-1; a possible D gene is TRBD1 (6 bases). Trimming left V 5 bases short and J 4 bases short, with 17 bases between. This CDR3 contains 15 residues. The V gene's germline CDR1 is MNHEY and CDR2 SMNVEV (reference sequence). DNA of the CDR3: TGTGCCAGCAGTGAATACAGGGCTGCGCGCACTGAAGCTTTCTTT. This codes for CASSEYRAARTEAFF.

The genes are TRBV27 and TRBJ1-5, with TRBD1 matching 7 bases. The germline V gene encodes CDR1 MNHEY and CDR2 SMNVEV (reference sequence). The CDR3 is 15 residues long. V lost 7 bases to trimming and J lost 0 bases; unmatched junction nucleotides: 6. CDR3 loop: CASIGQEASNQPQHF. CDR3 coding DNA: TGTGCCAGCATTGGACAGGAGGCTAGCAATCAGCCCCAGCATTTT.